The sequence of this T cell receptor (beta chain) was determined in a study of radiotherapy plus CTLA-4 blockade in lung cancer. About the study: Disease control reached less than 40%, with objective responses in roughly 19%. Study-level results: After treatment with radiotherapy plus ipilimumab, TCR clones that came from the tumor expanded in blood. Reported findings show early blood T cell clone dynamics, with interferon-beta, best predicted response.

Notes on this clone: Its specificity is not known.

The method was immunoSEQ multiplex PCR; TCRdb's version includes in-frame clones alone and lacks a portion of them. In the table there are 90,000 to 130,000 clones, 70% to 85% of which are singletons. This CDR3 spans 13 amino acids. V gave up 6 bases and J gave up 0 bases; unmatched junction bases: 4. Germline-derived CDR1 and CDR2 are SQVTM and ANQGSEA. CTLA-4 blockade with ipilimumab, together with focal radiation, was given to patients with chemo-refractory metastatic non-small-cell lung cancer. The material was peripheral blood, obtained from a patient treated with radiotherapy plus ipilimumab. V and J are TRBV29-1 and TRBJ1-2, with 7 bases fitting TRBD1. The sequence derives from a human donor with non-small cell lung cancer that progressed on radiotherapy plus ipilimumab. Some clones in this sample may be carry-over from other donors' samples. The CDR3 DNA reads TGCAGCGTCGCTACAGGGGCTAACTATGGCTACACCTTC. It codes for CSVATGANYGYTF.